This entry lists 3 T cell receptor beta chains sequenced from one sample in a study of esophageal squamous cell carcinoma under preoperative chemotherapy. Time point described: after preoperative PTX-NDP chemotherapy. TCRdb reprocessed the PCR reads via MiXCR and lists one record per CDR3 protein. The repertoire has 10,000 to 11,000 distinct CDR3 sequences, around 63% of them found once; the top ten carry over 25%. This material was collected from a patient given preoperative chemotherapy. The receptors come from a human donor with esophageal squamous cell carcinoma. The donor label of this sample is uncertain.

The rearrangement joins TRBV14 to TRBJ2-4; no clear D gene. Trimming pared 8 bases from V and 10 bases from J, leaving 21 bases between. The CDR3 contains 14 residues. CDR1 and CDR2 from the germline V gene are SGHDN and FVKESK. Here the CDR3 DNA reads TGTGCCAGCCTCGGGCGCCGTCCCCGAGAGATTCAGTACTTC. Amino acids: CASLGRRPREIQYF.

Points on this clonotype: The junction shows a germline mismatch at one end, possibly a read error. The chain carries TRBV6-1 and TRBJ2-5; D may correspond to TRBD1 or TRBD2 (5 bases each). In germline, CDR1 is MNHNS, CDR2 SASEGT. The CDR3 runs 16 residues. CDR3 protein: CASSGFGGRYQETQYF. CDR3 bases: TGTGCCAGCAGTGGGTTTGGGGGACGTTACCAAGAGACGCAGTACTTT.

This chain links TRBV6-1 with TRBJ2-3; TRBD1 or TRBD2 may be the D gene (6 bases each). Germline CDR1 is MNHNS and CDR2 is SASEGT. The ends were cut back, 6 bases at V and 3 bases at J, with 10 bases in the middle. The CDR3 contains 13 residues. CDR3 residues: CASSLGGTDTQYF. Here the CDR3 DNA reads TGTGCCAGCAGCCTAGGGGGGACAGATACGCAGTATTTT.